These 11 T cell receptor beta chains share one sample of origin, sequenced in a study of T cell responses to AZD1222 COVID-19 vaccine. Data came from immunoSEQ multiplex PCR; TCRdb stores just in-frame clones and leaves some out. The sample consists of under 140,000 clones, approximately 94% of them appearing once. The starting material was peripheral blood, obtained 28 days after the second AZD1222 dose. These receptor sequences come from an adult who received the AZD1222 COVID-19 vaccine.

V is TRBV15 and J is TRBJ2-7, with D tentatively TRBD2 (5 bases). From germline, CDR1 is LNHNV and CDR2 YYDKDF (reference sequence). This CDR3 contains 16 residues. V was clipped by 4 bases and J by 0 bases, with 16 bases between them. CDR3 DNA sequence: TGTGCCACCAGCAACCTAGGGATGGGGAGCTCCTACGAGCAGTACTTC. This gives the protein CATSNLGMGSSYEQYF.

This chain links TRBV19 with TRBJ2-1, with TRBD2 matching over 10 bases. V lost 6 bases to trimming and J lost 4 bases; unmatched junction nucleotides: 6. The CDR3 covers 15 residues. Germline V CDR1 and CDR2: LNHDA, SQIVND (reference sequence). The CDR3 sequence is CASRSSLAGYNEQFF. The CDR3 DNA sequence: TGTGCCAGTAGATCGTCACTAGCGGGATACAATGAGCAGTTCTTC.

This chain connects TRBV6-2 or TRBV6-3 to TRBJ1-2; possibly TRBD1 for D (5 bases). Trimming shortened V by 2 bases and J by 8 bases, and 12 bases separated the two germline ends. This CDR3 spans 13 amino acids. CDR1 is MNHEY and CDR2 is SVGEGT in the germline V gene. The CDR3 nucleotides are TGTGCCAGCAGTTACCGACAGCTGGGCGGCTACACCTTC. Translated, it gives CASSYRQLGGYTF.

This clone is a singleton in its sample. The rearrangement links TRBV6-5 to TRBJ2-7; D unresolved. Trimming removed 6 bases from V and 2 bases from J, with 17 bases in between. CDR3 length: 15 residues. The germline V gene has CDR1 MNHEY and CDR2 SVGAGI. CDR3 residues: CASSPSLLGAYEQYF. DNA for the CDR3: TGTGCCAGCAGCCCCTCTCTCCTAGGCGCCTACGAGCAGTACTTC.

V is TRBV6-5 and J is TRBJ1-4; TRBD1 might be the D (6 bases). Deletions cut 5 bases from V and 7 bases from J, with 14 bases between. Germline values: CDR1 MNHEY, CDR2 SVGAGI. The CDR3 is 14 amino acids. The CDR3 here is CASSPDRTSEKLFF. CDR3 coding DNA: TGTGCCAGCAGTCCTGACAGGACCTCTGAAAAACTGTTTTTT.

V usage is TRBV6-5 and J usage is TRBJ2-7; D gene uncertain. CDR3 size: 14 residues. The V gene lost 6 bases and the J gene lost 3 bases, with 15 bases spanning the gap. Germline CDR1 MNHEY, CDR2 SVGAGI. CDR3 residues: CASRKGRLRYEQYF. For the CDR3, the DNA is TGTGCCAGCAGGAAAGGACGATTACGCTACGAGCAGTACTTC.

The rearrangement links TRBV27 to TRBJ2-7; TRBD2 agrees at 9 bases. Per the germline V gene, CDR1 is MNHEY and CDR2 is SMNVEV (reference sequence). Trimming cost V 7 bases and J 1 base; bases outside gene matches: 2. This CDR3 has 13 residues. The CDR3 here is CASKREVSYEQYF. The CDR3 DNA reads as TGTGCCAGCAAGCGGGAGGTTTCCTACGAGCAGTACTTC.

The chain carries TRBV5-1 and TRBJ2-1; D could derive from TRBD1 or TRBD2 (5 bases each). This CDR3 has 15 residues. CDR1 is SGHRS, CDR2 YFSETQ, per germline. Trimming shortened V by 5 bases and J by 2 bases, and 14 bases separated the two germline ends. Here the CDR3 reads CASRSRPGPYNEQFF. CDR3 nucleotides: TGCGCCAGCAGATCACGACCGGGACCCTACAATGAGCAGTTCTTC.

The chain recombines TRBV5-1 with TRBJ2-7, with D maybe TRBD1 (6 bases). Germline V gene lookup returns CDR1 SGHRS and CDR2 YFSETQ. This CDR3 contains 13 residues. Trimming cost V 3 bases and J 3 bases, with 10 bases left between them. CDR3 region: CASSWDTNYEQYF. The CDR3 DNA is TGCGCCAGCAGCTGGGACACCAACTACGAGCAGTACTTC.

This chain uses TRBV6-5 with TRBJ1-5; 7 nucleotides agree with TRBD1. Unmatched junction bases numbered 4, after V lost 1 base and J lost 4 bases. CDR3 length: 15 amino acids. The germline V gene encodes CDR1 MNHEY and CDR2 SVGAGI. This CDR3 is CASSYWGQQNQPQHF. The CDR3 region has the DNA TGTGCCAGCAGTTACTGGGGACAGCAGAATCAGCCCCAGCATTTT.

This chain links TRBV6-5 with TRBJ1-5; D is perhaps TRBD1 (5 bases). The germline gives CDR1 MNHEY, CDR2 SVGAGI. The CDR3 sequence is 13 residues long. Trimming left V 10 bases short and J 6 bases short, with 16 bases between. In DNA form, the CDR3 reads TGTGCCATCTCGGACCAGGGTACTCAGCCCCAGCATTTT. This codes for CAISDQGTQPQHF.